A selection of T cell receptor beta chains follows, all from one sample in a study of CD8 T cells in Susac syndrome. TCRdb itself ran the immunoSEQ multiplex PCR reads through MiXCR, one entry per CDR3 protein. Of about 280,000 distinct CDR3 sequences in the sample, about 85% were seen once. Material for sequencing was CD8+ T cells from PBMCs. These receptor sequences come from a human donor with multiple sclerosis. Each CDR3 is given with its conserved first and last residue. The D gene is left open where the match is weak. Not every row has a clone size; where given, it reads once, few, many or a size class.

V,size,J,D,CDR3,DNA
TRBV7-7,.,TRBJ2-3,.,CASSLSPGGTDTQYF,TGTGCTAGCAGCTTATCCCCGGGAGGCACAGATACGCAGTATTTT
TRBV6-5,.,TRBJ2-7,.,CASSYSGIPYEQYF,TGTGCCAGCAGTTACTCGGGGATCCCCTACGAGCAGTACTTC
TRBV9,once,TRBJ2-7,TRBD2,CASSGTSFSYEQYF,TGTGCCAGCAGCGGGACTAGTTTCTCCTACGAGCAGTACTTC
TRBV9,.,TRBJ1-1,TRBD1,CASSVNRGNTEAFF,TGTGCCAGCAGCGTAAACAGGGGGAACACTGAAGCTTTCTTT
TRBV6-2/TRBV6-3,once,TRBJ1-6,.,CASSYAEIPSGSYNSPLHF,TGTGCCAGCAGCTACGCGGAGATACCCTCAGGCTCCTATAATTCACCCCTCCACTTT
TRBV15,once,TRBJ2-5,.,CATSPRGEIRVDQETQYF,TGTGCCACCTCCCCGCGAGGGGAAATTAGGGTTGACCAAGAGACCCAGTACTTC
TRBV27,once,TRBJ2-7,.,CASSLSSANYEQYF,TGTGCCAGCAGTTTATCCAGCGCCAACTACGAGCAGTACTTC
TRBV19,.,TRBJ2-5,TRBD2,CASSISGGQETQYF,TGTGCCAGTAGTATCAGCGGGGGCCAAGAGACCCAGTACTTC
TRBV30,once,TRBJ2-1,.,CAWSYGRYNEQFF,TGTGCCTGGAGTTATGGGCGCTACAATGAGCAGTTCTTC
TRBV4-1,.,TRBJ2-1,TRBD2,CASSQILAEKFF,TGCGCCAGCAGCCAAATTCTAGCGGAAAAGTTCTTC
TRBV11-2,.,TRBJ2-3,.,CASITGSTDTQYF,TGTGCCAGCATAACGGGGAGCACAGATACGCAGTATTTT